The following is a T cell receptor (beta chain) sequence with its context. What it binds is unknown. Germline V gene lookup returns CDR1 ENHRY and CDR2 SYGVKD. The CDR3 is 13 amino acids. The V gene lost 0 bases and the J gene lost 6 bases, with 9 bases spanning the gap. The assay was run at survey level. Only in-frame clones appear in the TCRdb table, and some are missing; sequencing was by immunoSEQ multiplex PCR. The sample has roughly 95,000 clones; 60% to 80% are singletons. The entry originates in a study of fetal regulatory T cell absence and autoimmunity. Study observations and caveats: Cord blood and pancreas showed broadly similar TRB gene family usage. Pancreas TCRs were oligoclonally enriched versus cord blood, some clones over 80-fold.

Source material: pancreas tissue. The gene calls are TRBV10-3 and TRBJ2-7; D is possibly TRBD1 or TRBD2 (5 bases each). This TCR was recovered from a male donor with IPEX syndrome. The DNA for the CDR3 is TGTGCCATCAGTGAGTCGGGGGACCCCGAGCAGTACTTC. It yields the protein CAISESGDPEQYF.